Sequencing of this T cell receptor beta chain was carried out in a study of T-cell reconstitution after alpha-beta-depleted transplantation in children. Overall study findings and caveats: Some patients' high day-60 TCRbeta diversity was attributed to recipient cells surviving conditioning. Newly made T cells mostly supplied T-cell counts and diversity one year after transplant. Reports say that about two months after transplant, the alpha-beta T cells came out of several hundred graft clones that had expanded.

This CDR3 spans 17 amino acids. V shed 7 bases and J 4 bases; nucleotides not matched to a gene: 13. Germline CDR1 and CDR2: SGHVS and FNYEAQ. A TCRbeta library incorporating unique molecular identifiers was prepared. MiXCR was run by TCRdb on the PCR reads, yielding one entry per CDR3 protein. The table has around 300,000 distinct CDR3 sequences, over 9.5% seen once. Note on this clonotype: Antigen specificity is unknown.

The sequenced sample was PBMCs, obtained before TCRalphabeta/CD19-depleted stem cell transplant. J is TRBJ2-1 and V is TRBV7-6; the match to TRBD2 covers 10 bases. The receptor's source is a boy in the first two years of life with acute myeloid leukemia, due to receive a stem cell transplant. The CDR3 DNA sequence: TGTGCCAGCAAAAGGGGGACTAGCGCTACGGGGTACAATGAGCAGTTCTTC. This gives the protein CASKRGTSATGYNEQFF.